This T cell receptor beta chain derives from a study of T-cell memory formation after mild COVID-19. Per the germline V gene, CDR1 is DFQATT and CDR2 is SNEGSKA (reference sequence). V lost 3 bases and J 5 bases, leaving 16 bases between the germline ends. CDR3 length equals 15 residues. One entry per CDR3 protein results from TCRdb running MiXCR on the 5' RACE reads. The profile shows 300,000 to 400,000 distinct CDR3 sequences, 25% to 30% of them singletons. The TCR comes from an adult woman who had mild COVID-19 (a few samples of this study predate the infection). Cell type and time point are not known. Sequenced sample: PBMCs or a T cell subset sorted from them (not recorded which). The chain is built from TRBV20-1 and TRBJ1-4; D remains ambiguous. CDR3 sequence reads: CSARSWAALNEKLFF. The CDR3 bases are TGCAGTGCTAGGTCGTGGGCTGCTTTAAATGAAAAACTGTTTTTT.